The rows below give T cell receptor beta chains drawn from one sample of a study of Ad26.COV2.S vaccination and SARS-CoV-2 variants. Using immunoSEQ multiplex PCR, the repertoire was profiled, and TCRdb retains in-frame clones only, with some absent. In the table there are a few hundred thousand clones, about nine tenths of which are singletons. The starting material was peripheral blood, obtained in a trial of Ad26.COV2.S vaccine versus placebo. The receptors were gathered from a person aged 18 to 59 who received the Ad26.COV2.S COVID-19 vaccine or a placebo. Both conserved end residues are part of each CDR3. The D gene is left open where the match is weak. Clone size appears in some rows only: once, few, many, or a class for an expanded clone.

d_call j_call cdr3_length v_call clone_size cdr3_nt cdr3_aa
- TRBJ2-3 14 TRBV6-5 - TGTGCCAGCAGGGCTAGACTAGTCTCAGATACGCAGTATTTT CASRARLVSDTQYF
TRBD2 TRBJ2-1 13 TRBV5-4 - TGTGCCAGCAGCTTGGTGGGAGGGGATGAGCAGTTCTTC CASSLVGGDEQFF
- TRBJ2-2 13 TRBV2 - TGTGCCAGCAGAGCAGAGAACACCGGGGAGCTGTTTTTT CASRAENTGELFF
- TRBJ2-1 15 TRBV7-3 - TGTGCCAGCAGCCTCTTTGGGACCACCTCCAATGAGCAGTTCTTC CASSLFGTTSNEQFF
- TRBJ2-1 16 TRBV7-6 - TGTGCCAGCAGCTTAGGGCTCGGGGTTAGCGACAATGAGCAGTTCTTC CASSLGLGVSDNEQFF
TRBD2 TRBJ2-3 14 TRBV11-2 - TGTGCCAGCAGCTTAGTGGTGGGAGGGTCACCGCAGTATTTT CASSLVVGGSPQYF
- TRBJ2-3 15 TRBV10-3 - TGTGCCATCAGTGTAGCGAGCGGCCCTACAGATACGCAGTATTTT CAISVASGPTDTQYF
TRBD1 TRBJ1-1 19 TRBV7-2 - TGTGCCAGCAGCTTAGCCGCACCGGGACAGGGGGCTGGGAACACTGAAGCTTTCTTT CASSLAAPGQGAGNTEAFF
- TRBJ1-4 17 TRBV19 - TGTGCCAGTAGTATTACGCGCGGCAGGGGCGAGGGTGAAAAACTGTTTTTT CASSITRGRGEGEKLFF
TRBD2 TRBJ2-5 15 TRBV6-2/TRBV6-3 - TGTGCCAGCAGTAGACTAGCGGGAGGGTCAGAGACCCAGTACTTC CASSRLAGGSETQYF
- TRBJ1-2 11 TRBV20-1 - TGCAGTGCTAGAAAGAGGGATGGCTACACCTTC CSARKRDGYTF
- TRBJ2-7 14 TRBV19 - TGTGCCAGTAGTATACTTGCAACGGGCGCCGAGCAGTACTTC CASSILATGAEQYF
TRBD2 TRBJ2-5 18 TRBV7-2 - TGTGCCAGCAGCTTAGATGGACTAGCGGGAGTGGGGCAAGAGACCCAGTACTTC CASSLDGLAGVGQETQYF
- TRBJ2-2 16 TRBV27 - TGTGCCAGCAGTTCAAACCATGAGACTCTCACCGGGGAGCTGTTTTTT CASSSNHETLTGELFF
- TRBJ1-6 15 TRBV20-1 - TGCAGTGCTAGTTTCGATGCGAACATTAATTCACCCCTCCACTTT CSASFDANINSPLHF
- TRBJ1-4 16 TRBV5-8 - TGTGCCAGCAGCCGCCGACCAGCAGCAACTAATGAAAAACTGTTTTTT CASSRRPAATNEKLFF
TRBD2 TRBJ2-7 14 TRBV5-1 - TGCGCCAGCAGCCCTAGCGGTACTCACAACGAGCAGTACTTC CASSPSGTHNEQYF
TRBD2 TRBJ2-1 17 TRBV5-8 - TGTGCCAGCAGCCCACCCTTACTAGCGGTACCCTACAATGAGCAGTTCTTC CASSPPLLAVPYNEQFF
- TRBJ1-1 14 TRBV7-9 - TGTGCCAGCAGCTTGAGTCAGGCGAACACTGAAGCTTTCTTT CASSLSQANTEAFF
TRBD1 TRBJ1-1 15 TRBV27 - TGTGCCAGCAGTTTTTTAGGGACAGGGACAACTGAAGCTTTCTTT CASSFLGTGTTEAFF
TRBD2 TRBJ2-2 19 TRBV7-9 - TGTGCCAGCAGCGCACGTACGATGCGTCTAGCGGGAGACACCGGGGAGCTGTTTTTT CASSARTMRLAGDTGELFF
- TRBJ2-2 15 TRBV18 - TGTGCCAGCTCAAGCATGATCCAGGGAGGCGGGGAGCTGTTTTTT CASSSMIQGGGELFF
TRBD1 TRBJ2-7 15 TRBV7-2 - TGTGCCAGCAGAGACCGGGACAGGGGTCCCTACGAGCAGTACTTC CASRDRDRGPYEQYF
TRBD2 TRBJ2-1 16 TRBV10-1 few TGCGCCAGCAGTGAGCCAGCACAGGGACTAGCGGGAAAGCAGTTCTTC CASSEPAQGLAGKQFF
- TRBJ1-5 16 TRBV5-8 - TGTGCCAGCAGGGGGGAGGGACATTATAGCAATCAGCCCCAGCATTTT CASRGEGHYSNQPQHF
TRBD1 TRBJ2-2 16 TRBV15 - TGTGCCACCAGCAGAGCGACAGGGTTGGGGACCGGGGAGCTGTTTTTT CATSRATGLGTGELFF
- TRBJ1-3 17 TRBV19 - TGTGCCAGTAGCCCCCGGGTATTTGGAGTATCTGGAAACACCATATATTTT CASSPRVFGVSGNTIYF
- TRBJ2-7 13 TRBV5-6 - TGTGCCAGCAGCTGGGACTTCTCGGACGAGCAGTACTTC CASSWDFSDEQYF
- TRBJ2-7 16 TRBV5-1 - TGCGCCAGCAGGCCCAACCGGGCAGCAGGGAGCTACGAGCAGTACTTC CASRPNRAAGSYEQYF